This T cell receptor beta chain was sequenced in a study of lymphopenia after photon versus proton radiotherapy. Here immunoSEQ multiplex PCR was the method, and the copy in TCRdb shows in-frame clones only, minus some. The sample yields 26,000 or so clones, about 85% seen once. As concerns this clone: Its antigen remains unidentified.

Study results and caveats: Relative stability marked proton patients; photon patients lost diversity and naive cells. Better survival with proton therapy was suggested as possible, not demonstrated. A bigger post-nadir fall in TCR diversity correlated inversely with survival time in deceased patients. After lymphocyte nadir, photon-treated repertoires showed oligoclonal expansion, especially CD8+ Temra.

Here the sequenced sample was peripheral blood, taken from a patient treated with photon-based radiotherapy. The clonotype originates from a man younger than 45 with gastric cancer.

The DNA for the CDR3 is TGTGCCAGCAGCAAGGACCTCAGCTCCTACAATGAGCAGTTCTTC. This gives the protein CASSKDLSSYNEQFF. The J gene is TRBJ2-1, the V gene TRBV11-2; D ambiguous. V lost 5 bases and J lost 0, with 11 bases in between. CDR1 is SGHAT, CDR2 FQNNGV, per germline. This CDR3 is built from 15 residues. The complete variable domain, with remaining parts taken from reference TRBV11-2 and TRBJ2-1, reads EAGVAQSPRYKIIEKRQSVAFWCNPISGHATLYWYQQILGQGPKLLIQFQNNGVVDDSQLPKDRFSAERLKGVDSTLKIQPAKLEDSAVYLCASSKDLSSYNEQFFGPGTRLTVL.